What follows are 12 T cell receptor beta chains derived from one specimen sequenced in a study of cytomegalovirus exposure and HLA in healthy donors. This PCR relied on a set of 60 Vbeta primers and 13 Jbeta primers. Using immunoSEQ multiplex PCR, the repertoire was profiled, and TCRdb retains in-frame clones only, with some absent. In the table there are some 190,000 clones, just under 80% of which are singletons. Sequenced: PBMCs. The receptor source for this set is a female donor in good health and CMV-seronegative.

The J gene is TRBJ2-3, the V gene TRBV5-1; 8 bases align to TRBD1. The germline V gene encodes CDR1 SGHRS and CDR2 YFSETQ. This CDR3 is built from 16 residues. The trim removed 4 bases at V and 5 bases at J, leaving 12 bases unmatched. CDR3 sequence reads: CASSRPPQGARDTQYF. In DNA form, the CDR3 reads TGCGCCAGCAGCCGACCACCGCAGGGGGCGAGAGATACGCAGTATTTT.

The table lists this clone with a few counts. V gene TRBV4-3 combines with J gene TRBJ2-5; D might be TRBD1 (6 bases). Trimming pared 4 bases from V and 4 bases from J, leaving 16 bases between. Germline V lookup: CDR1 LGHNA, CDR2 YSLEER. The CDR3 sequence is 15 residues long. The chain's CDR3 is CASSPTEGVRETQYF. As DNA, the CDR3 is TGCGCCAGCAGCCCAACCGAGGGGGTACGAGAGACCCAGTACTTC.

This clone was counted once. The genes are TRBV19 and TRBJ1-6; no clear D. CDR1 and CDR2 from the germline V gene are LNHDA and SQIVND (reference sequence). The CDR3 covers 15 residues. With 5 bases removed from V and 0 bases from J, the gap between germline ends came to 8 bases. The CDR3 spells CASSWETSYNSPLHF. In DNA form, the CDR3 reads TGTGCCAGTAGTTGGGAGACCTCCTATAATTCACCCCTCCACTTT.

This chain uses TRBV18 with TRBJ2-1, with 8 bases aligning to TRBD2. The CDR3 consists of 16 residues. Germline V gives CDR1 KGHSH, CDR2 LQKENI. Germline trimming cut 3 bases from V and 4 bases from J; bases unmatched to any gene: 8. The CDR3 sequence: CASSPPGTRRYNEQFF. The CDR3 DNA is TGTGCCAGCTCACCTCCCGGGACTAGGAGATACAATGAGCAGTTCTTC.

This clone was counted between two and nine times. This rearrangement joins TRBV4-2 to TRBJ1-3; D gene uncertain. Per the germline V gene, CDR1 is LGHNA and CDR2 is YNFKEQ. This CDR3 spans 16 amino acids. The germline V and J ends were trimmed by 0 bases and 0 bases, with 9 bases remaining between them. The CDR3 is CASSQDRQNSGNTIYF. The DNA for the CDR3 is TGTGCCAGCAGCCAAGACAGGCAGAACTCTGGAAACACCATATATTTT.

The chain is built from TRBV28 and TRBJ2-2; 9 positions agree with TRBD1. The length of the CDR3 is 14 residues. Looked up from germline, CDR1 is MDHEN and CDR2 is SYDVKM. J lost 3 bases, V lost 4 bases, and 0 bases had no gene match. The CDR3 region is CASSWTGDTGELFF. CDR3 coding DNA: TGTGCCAGCAGTTGGACAGGGGACACCGGGGAGCTGTTTTTT.

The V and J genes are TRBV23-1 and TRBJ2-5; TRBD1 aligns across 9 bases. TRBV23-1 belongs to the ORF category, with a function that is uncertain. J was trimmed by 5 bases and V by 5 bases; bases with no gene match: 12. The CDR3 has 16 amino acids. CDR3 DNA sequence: TGCGCCAGCAGTGGTGCGGCAACAGGGGGCCGGGAGACCCAGTACTTC. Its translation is CASSGAATGGRETQYF.

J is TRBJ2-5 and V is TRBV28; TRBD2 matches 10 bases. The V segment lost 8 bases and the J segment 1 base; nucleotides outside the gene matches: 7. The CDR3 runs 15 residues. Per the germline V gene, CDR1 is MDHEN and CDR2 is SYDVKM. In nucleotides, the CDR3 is TGTGCCAGCCGACTAGCGGGTTCCGCCCAAGAGACCCAGTACTTC. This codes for CASRLAGSAQETQYF.

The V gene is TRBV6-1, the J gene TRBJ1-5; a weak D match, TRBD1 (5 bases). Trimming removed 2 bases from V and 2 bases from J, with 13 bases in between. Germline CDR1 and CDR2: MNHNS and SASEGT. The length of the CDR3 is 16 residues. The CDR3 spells CASSEPPAGGNQPQHF. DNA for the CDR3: TGTGCCAGCAGTGAACCCCCAGCGGGGGGCAATCAGCCCCAGCATTTT.

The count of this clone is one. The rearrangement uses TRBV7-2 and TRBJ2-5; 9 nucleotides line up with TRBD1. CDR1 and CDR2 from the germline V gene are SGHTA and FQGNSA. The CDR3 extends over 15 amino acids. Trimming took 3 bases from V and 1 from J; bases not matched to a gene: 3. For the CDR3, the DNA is TGTGCCAGCAGCTTCGACAGGGGGATCCAAGAGACCCAGTACTTC. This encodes CASSFDRGIQETQYF.

CDR3 protein: CASSLGHRGGGGDYEQYF. CDR3 coding DNA: TGTGCCAGCAGCTTAGGCCACCGGGGCGGAGGGGGCGATTACGAGCAGTACTTC. The V call is TRBV11-3, the J call TRBJ2-5; tentatively, D is TRBD1 (7 bases). The DNA end is more similar to TRBJ2-7, so the J call may be wrong. The length of the CDR3 is 18 residues. CDR1 is SGHNT, CDR2 YENEEA, per germline.

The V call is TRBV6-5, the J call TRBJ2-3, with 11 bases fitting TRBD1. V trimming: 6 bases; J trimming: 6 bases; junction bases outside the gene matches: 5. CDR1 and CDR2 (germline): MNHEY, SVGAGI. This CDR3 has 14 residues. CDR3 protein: CASSRTGGVDTQYF. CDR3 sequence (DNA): TGTGCCAGCAGCCGGACAGGGGGCGTGGATACGCAGTATTTT.